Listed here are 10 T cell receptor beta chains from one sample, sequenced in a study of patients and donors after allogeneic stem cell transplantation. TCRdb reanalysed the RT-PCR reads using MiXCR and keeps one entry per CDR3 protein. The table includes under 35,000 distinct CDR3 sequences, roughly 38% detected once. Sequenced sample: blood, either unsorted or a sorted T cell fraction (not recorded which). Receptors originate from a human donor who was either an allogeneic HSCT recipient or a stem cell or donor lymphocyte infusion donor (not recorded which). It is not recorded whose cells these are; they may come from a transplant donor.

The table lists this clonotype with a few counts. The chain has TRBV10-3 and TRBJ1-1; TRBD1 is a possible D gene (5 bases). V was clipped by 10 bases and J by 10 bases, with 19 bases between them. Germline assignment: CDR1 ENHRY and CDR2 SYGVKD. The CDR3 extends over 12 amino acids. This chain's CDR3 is CATQDLGAGAFF. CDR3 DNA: TGTGCCACACAGGACTTAGGGGCGGGAGCTTTCTTT.

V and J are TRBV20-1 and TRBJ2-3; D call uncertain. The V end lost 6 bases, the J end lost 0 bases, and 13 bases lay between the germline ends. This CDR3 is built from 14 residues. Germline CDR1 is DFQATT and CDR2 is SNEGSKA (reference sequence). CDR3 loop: CSAPRRPSTDTQYF. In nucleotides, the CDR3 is TGCAGTGCCCCGAGACGGCCCAGCACAGATACGCAGTATTTT.

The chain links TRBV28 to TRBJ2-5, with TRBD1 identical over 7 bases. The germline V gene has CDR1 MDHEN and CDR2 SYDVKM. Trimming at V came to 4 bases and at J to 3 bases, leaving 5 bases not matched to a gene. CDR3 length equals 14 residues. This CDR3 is CASSSNRGEETQYF. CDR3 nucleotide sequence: TGTGCCAGCAGTTCCAACAGGGGTGAAGAGACCCAGTACTTC.

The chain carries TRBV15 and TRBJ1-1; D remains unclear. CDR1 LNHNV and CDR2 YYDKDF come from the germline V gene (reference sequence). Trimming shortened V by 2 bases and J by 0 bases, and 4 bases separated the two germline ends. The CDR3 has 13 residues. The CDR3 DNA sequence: TGTGCCACCAGCAGAAGCTTGAACACTGAAGCTTTCTTT. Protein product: CATSRSLNTEAFF.

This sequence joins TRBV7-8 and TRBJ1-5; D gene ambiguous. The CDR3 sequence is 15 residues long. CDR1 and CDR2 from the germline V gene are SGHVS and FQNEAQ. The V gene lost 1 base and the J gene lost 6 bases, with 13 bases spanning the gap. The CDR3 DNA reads TGTGCCAGCAGCTTAGAATCGGGCTTTCGTCAGCCCCAGCATTTT. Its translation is CASSLESGFRQPQHF.

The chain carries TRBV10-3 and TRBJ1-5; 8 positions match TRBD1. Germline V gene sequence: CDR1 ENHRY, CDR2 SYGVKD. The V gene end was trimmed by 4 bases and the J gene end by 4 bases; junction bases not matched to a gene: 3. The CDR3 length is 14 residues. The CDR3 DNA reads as TGTGCCATCAGTGTTACAGGGGGGAATCAGCCCCAGCATTTT. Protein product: CAISVTGGNQPQHF.

The CDR3 region has the DNA TGTGCCAGCAGCTTACTTTATAGCAATCAGCCCCAGCATTTT. It specifies CASSLLYSNQPQHF. The rearrangement uses TRBV7-2 and TRBJ1-5; D unresolved. In germline, CDR1 is SGHTA, CDR2 FQGNSA. With 2 bases removed from V and 0 bases from J, the gap between germline ends came to 5 bases. The CDR3 length is 14 residues.

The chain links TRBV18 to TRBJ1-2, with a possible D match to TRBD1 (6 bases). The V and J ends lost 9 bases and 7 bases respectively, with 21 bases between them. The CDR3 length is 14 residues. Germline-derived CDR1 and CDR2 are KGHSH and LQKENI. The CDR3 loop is CARPDRIGGSGYTF. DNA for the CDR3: TGTGCCAGACCCGACAGAATTGGGGGCAGTGGCTACACCTTC.

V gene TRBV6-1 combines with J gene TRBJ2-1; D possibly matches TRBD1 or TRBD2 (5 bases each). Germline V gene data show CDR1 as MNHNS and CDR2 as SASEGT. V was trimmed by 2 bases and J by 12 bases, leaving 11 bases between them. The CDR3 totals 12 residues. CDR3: CASSERSRGQFF. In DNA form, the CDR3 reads TGTGCCAGCAGTGAAAGGTCGAGGGGGCAGTTCTTC.

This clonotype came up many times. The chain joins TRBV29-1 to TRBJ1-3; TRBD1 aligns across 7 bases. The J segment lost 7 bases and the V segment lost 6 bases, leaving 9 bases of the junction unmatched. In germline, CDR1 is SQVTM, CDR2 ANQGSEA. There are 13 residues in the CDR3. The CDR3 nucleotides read TGCAGCGTAGACGGAGGGGGCCGGAACACCATATATTTT. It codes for CSVDGGGRNTIYF.